These 13 T cell receptor beta chains originate from one sample sequenced in a study of tumor-infiltrating lymphocytes in primary liver carcinoma. Starting material of 500 ng total RNA yielded TCR beta cDNA via a constant-region primer. It was through three nested multiplex PCR rounds of slightly modified ARM-PCR that TCR beta libraries arose. Use of TRBV1-TRBV30 forward primers with a C-beta reverse primer characterized the first two PCR rounds, which lasted about 9 cycles each. Each CDR3 protein is one row after TCRdb ran MiXCR on the multiplex PCR reads. The data show just over 30,000 distinct CDR3 sequences, about 71% seen once. Starting material for RNA and DNA co-extraction consisted of roughly 17-31 mg of unsorted bulk tissue. Input material: liver tumor tissue from sampling region 3. Indicated subset: tumor region T3, left-lateral pole. The receptors were sampled from a woman aged 25 to 39 with primary liver carcinoma and hepatitis B virus infection.

This clonotype has only a few counts. This may be a read error: a much more frequent sequence differs by one nucleotide. V is TRBV4-2 and J is TRBJ2-3, with D unclear. Germline CDR1 reads LGHNA; CDR2 reads YNFKEQ. The CDR3 loop spans 11 amino acids. The CDR3 loop reads CANSQADTQYF. For the CDR3, the DNA is TGTGCCAACAGCCAGGCAGATACGCAGTATTTT.

Of note for this clonotype: Germline and junction disagree at one end, which may indicate a read error. The chain couples TRBV11-2 to TRBJ2-3; 10 bases agree with TRBD2. The germline V gene encodes CDR1 SGHAT and CDR2 FQNNGV. The CDR3 sequence is 15 residues long. This CDR3 reads CASSSGSGRADMQYF. The CDR3 DNA reads TGTGCCAGTAGCTCAGGCAGCGGGAGGGCAGATATGCAGTATTTT.

The chain employs TRBV14 and TRBJ1-1; D is uncertain. Germline V lookup: CDR1 SGHDN, CDR2 FVKESK. V was cut by 2 bases and J by 11 bases, with 15 bases left in between. The CDR3 is 13 amino acids. This CDR3 is CASSQTTAGWAFF. CDR3 DNA sequence: TGTGCCAGCAGCCAAACCACAGCAGGTTGGGCTTTCTTT.

This clonotype occurred many times. The chain joins TRBV6-5 to TRBJ2-7; TRBD1 might be the D (6 bases). The CDR3 runs to 15 residues. V lost 2 bases to trimming and J lost 3 bases, with 14 bases between them. CDR1 and CDR2 from the germline V gene are MNHEY and SVGAGI. CDR3 coding DNA: TGTGCCAGCAGTTACACCCAGGGACAAGGCTACGAGCAGTACTTC. Amino acid sequence: CASSYTQGQGYEQYF.

Remarks on this clonotype: Likely a read error: the CDR3 ends without its conserved phenylalanine or tryptophan. The chain carries TRBV11-2 and TRBJ2-1, with 7 positions matching TRBD1. The CDR3 has 14 amino acids. Germline lookup yields CDR1 SGHAT and CDR2 FQNNGV. CDR3 DNA sequence: TGTGCCAGCAGCCAGCGAGGGACAGCCAATGATCAGTTCTTG. Protein sequence: CASSQRGTANDQFL.

This clonotype was seen a few times. At one of its ends the junction is not consistent with the germline gene, which may arise from a read error. The V gene is TRBV7-9, the J gene TRBJ2-1; no firm D call. This CDR3 is 12 amino acids long. Germline V gives CDR1 SEHNR, CDR2 FQNEAQ (reference sequence). In nucleotides, the CDR3 is TGTGACAGCGATGACAACTACAATGAGCAGTTCTTC. Amino acid sequence: CDSDDNYNEQFF.

Details on this clonotype: This could be a read error, since a much larger clone is one nucleotide away. The gene calls are TRBV7-9 and TRBJ2-5; 8 positions match TRBD2. The CDR3 sequence is 15 residues long. Germline loops: CDR1 SEHNR, CDR2 FQNEAQ (reference sequence). The CDR3 DNA sequence: TGTGCCAGCAGCTTAGAAGCGGGAGCTTCAGAGACCCACTACTTC. It yields the protein CASSLEAGASETHYF.

The count of this clonotype is one. This likely comes from a read error, as the CDR3 has no conserved phenylalanine or tryptophan at its end. This chain joins TRBV4-3 and TRBJ2-1; TRBD2 aligns across 7 bases. V lost 4 bases, J lost 13 bases, and 22 bases stayed unmatched. Germline V gene data show CDR1 as LGHNA and CDR2 as YSLEER. CDR3 length: 17 residues. This chain's CDR3 is CASSPNGGLTGGSEQFL. CDR3 nucleotides: TGCGCCAGCAGCCCGAATGGCGGGCTAACGGGAGGAAGTGAACAGTTCCTC.

Judged by abundance, this clonotype is medium-sized. The chain has TRBV5-4 and TRBJ2-4; D is perhaps TRBD2 (7 bases). This CDR3 region has 14 residues. With 4 bases removed from V and 10 bases from J, the gap between germline ends came to 18 bases. The germline V gene has CDR1 SGHNT and CDR2 YYREEE (reference sequence). CDR3 sequence (DNA): TGTGCCAGCAGCCGAGAGGGGGGGGGAAGGATTCAGTACTTC. Encoded protein: CASSREGGGRIQYF.

A single count supports this clonotype. Its ends do not fully match the called genes, so a read error is possible. This rearrangement joins TRBV4-2 to TRBJ2-3, with 7 bases fitting TRBD2. CDR3 length equals 16 residues. CDR1 and CDR2 from the germline V gene are LGHNA and YNFKEQ. CDR3 sequence: CASSQVEGGRTDTHYF. In DNA, the CDR3 is TGTGCCAGCAGCCAAGTGGAGGGAGGGCGCACAGATACGCACTATTTT.

This clonotype was recorded at least ten times. V and J are TRBV20-1 and TRBJ2-1, with 8 bases aligning to TRBD2. V lost 3 bases and J lost 0; bases outside the gene matches: 7. Looked up from germline, CDR1 is DFQATT and CDR2 is SNEGSKA (reference sequence). This CDR3 contains 16 residues. The CDR3 protein is CSASQLGTSSYNEQFF. As DNA, the CDR3 is TGCAGTGCTAGCCAACTCGGGACTAGCTCCTACAATGAGCAGTTCTTC.

Concerning this clonotype itself: A much more abundant neighbour one base away suggests this may be a read error. The chain employs TRBV11-2 and TRBJ2-1; 7 nucleotides align to TRBD2. This CDR3 is 17 amino acids long. The V segment lost 6 bases and the J segment 8 bases; nucleotides outside the gene matches: 19. Germline CDR1 reads SGHAT; CDR2 reads FQNNGV. Here the CDR3 reads CASSKRLVGGPGDEQFF. CDR3 in DNA: TGTGCCAGCAGTAAGAGACTAGTGGGAGGGCCGGGGGATGAGCAGTTCTTC.

As concerns this clonotype: Being one base from a much bigger clone, this may be a read error. Here the CDR3 omits its conserved ending phenylalanine or tryptophan, so a read error is the likely source. No DNA is shown, since the ends of the CDR3 on it are uncertain; the CDR3 is the one TCRdb lists. The rearrangement uses TRBV11-2 and TRBJ2-7; TRBD2, the D gene given by the table, was not confirmed from the DNA. The germline V gene encodes CDR1 SGHAT and CDR2 FQNNGV. Ends included, the CDR3 has 11 residues. The CDR3 loop is CVNSSASSLEY.